One and the same sample provided the 28 T cell receptor beta chains below, sequenced in a study of blood T cell repertoires in COVID-19. Measured with immunoSEQ multiplex PCR; TCRdb has only the in-frame clones, and not every one. This sample carries 200,000 to 250,000 clones, around 83% of them seen once, and the ten largest clones take less than 9.5%. Source material: peripheral blood. Receptors were obtained from a woman older than 75 with COVID-19, enrolled during active disease.

This clone was counted only a few times. This chain joins TRBV7-2 and TRBJ1-6; D gene ambiguous. Trimming took 4 bases from V and 10 from J, leaving 17 bases between them. CDR1 and CDR2 from the germline V gene are SGHTA and FQGNSA. The CDR3 is made up of 15 amino acids. The CDR3 protein is CASSSLVGSWSPLHF. In DNA form, the CDR3 reads TGTGCCAGCAGCTCCCTTGTGGGGAGCTGGTCACCCCTCCACTTT.

V is TRBV6-5 and J is TRBJ1-1; 9 bases are a match to TRBD1. Germline trimming cut 6 bases from V and 5 bases from J; bases unmatched to any gene: 10. This CDR3 has 15 residues. Per the germline V gene, CDR1 is MNHEY and CDR2 is SVGAGI. This chain's CDR3 is CASRGTGTGRTEAFF. The CDR3 region has the DNA TGTGCCAGCAGAGGAACCGGGACAGGGAGGACTGAAGCTTTCTTT.

CDR3 residues: CASSVTQQSGGNTIYF. CDR3 nucleotides: TGTGCCAGCAGCGTCACCCAACAAAGCGGAGGAAACACCATATATTTT. The gene calls are TRBV9 and TRBJ1-3; D unclear. The CDR3 has 16 amino acids. The germline V and J ends were trimmed by 2 bases and 4 bases, with 16 bases remaining between them. The germline gives CDR1 SGDLS, CDR2 YYNGEE.

CDR3 region: CASSEGRNKAEAFF. CDR3 coding DNA: TGCGCCAGCAGTGAAGGCAGGAATAAGGCTGAAGCTTTCTTT. This chain uses TRBV10-2 with TRBJ1-1; D is ambiguous. Germline V CDR1 and CDR2: WSHSY, SAAADI. This CDR3 is 14 amino acids long. Trimming removed 3 bases at V and 6 bases at J, with 14 bases between.

This clone was detected once. This sequence joins TRBV19 and TRBJ1-4; possible D gene TRBD1, 5 bases. The V gene lost 5 bases and the J gene lost 8 bases, with 18 bases spanning the gap. The CDR3 spans 15 residues. Germline CDR1 reads LNHDA; CDR2 reads SQIVND (reference sequence). This CDR3 reads CASSLPGKGAEKLFF. The DNA for the CDR3 is TGTGCCAGTAGTTTGCCAGGGAAAGGGGCGGAAAAACTGTTTTTT.

This chain's CDR3 is CASSFLGDSPSGELFF. In nucleotides, the CDR3 is TGTGCCAGCAGCTTTTTGGGGGACAGCCCAAGCGGGGAGCTGTTTTTT. V is TRBV7-9 and J is TRBJ2-2; 7 nucleotides align to TRBD1. The CDR3 consists of 16 residues. V dropped 3 bases and J dropped 7; count of bases not matched to a gene: 11. Germline V lookup: CDR1 SEHNR, CDR2 FQNEAQ (reference sequence).

This clone was recorded only once. This rearrangement joins TRBV18 to TRBJ1-5; D uncertain. Germline CDR1 and CDR2: KGHSH and LQKENI. Trimming took 3 bases from V and 4 from J, leaving 13 bases between them. This CDR3 is built from 15 residues. The CDR3 is CASSPTGSRNQPQHF. The DNA for the CDR3 is TGTGCCAGCTCACCCACCGGGAGCAGAAATCAGCCCCAGCATTTT.

V and J are TRBV18 and TRBJ2-4; D perhaps matches TRBD2 (6 bases). The CDR3 is made up of 14 amino acids. The germline gives CDR1 KGHSH, CDR2 LQKENI. V was trimmed by 3 bases and J by 7 bases, leaving 13 bases between them. The CDR3 DNA follows: TGTGCCAGCTCACCCGGACCCGGGAGTAACATTCAGTACTTC. As protein: CASSPGPGSNIQYF.

This clone occurred once. This chain joins TRBV7-2 and TRBJ2-7; 8 positions agree with TRBD2. CDR1 SGHTA and CDR2 FQGNSA come from the germline V gene. V lost 4 bases and J lost 3; bases outside the gene matches: 8. This CDR3 has 15 amino acids. The CDR3 sequence: CASSSGGARNYEQYF. CDR3 bases: TGTGCCAGCAGCTCCGGGGGGGCCCGTAACTACGAGCAGTACTTC.

The V gene is TRBV28, the J gene TRBJ2-2, with D perhaps TRBD2 (6 bases). The germline V gene has CDR1 MDHEN and CDR2 SYDVKM. The CDR3 contains 16 residues. Deletions cut 6 bases from V and 0 bases from J, with 14 bases between. As DNA, the CDR3 is TGTGCCAGCAGATCGCTGGGGAGGACGAACACCGGGGAGCTGTTTTTT. Its translation: CASRSLGRTNTGELFF.

J is TRBJ1-3 and V is TRBV6-5; no clear D. V was trimmed by 2 bases and J by 0 bases, leaving 11 bases between them. The CDR3 is 16 residues long. Germline CDR1 MNHEY, CDR2 SVGAGI. CDR3 nucleotide sequence: TGTGCCAGCAGTTACCGCGGCGCATTCTCTGGAAACACCATATATTTT. Its protein is CASSYRGAFSGNTIYF.

This clone occurred a few times. V and J are TRBV30 and TRBJ1-6, with D possibly TRBD1 on 5 matching bases. Trimming cost V 4 bases and J 7 bases, with 11 bases left between them. The CDR3 has 13 amino acids. The germline CDR1 and CDR2 sequences are GTSNPN and SVGIG (reference sequence). CDR3 sequence: CAWNGEGNSPLHF. The CDR3 coding sequence is TGTGCCTGGAACGGGGAGGGGAATTCACCCCTCCACTTT.

This clone appeared once. This chain links TRBV7-9 with TRBJ2-5; 8 bases fit TRBD1. The CDR3 spans 13 residues. Germline CDR1 and CDR2: SEHNR and FQNEAQ (reference sequence). With 5 bases clipped from V and 5 bases from J, the junction kept 4 bases outside the gene matches. Here the CDR3 reads CASSPNRGETQYF. For the CDR3, the DNA is TGTGCCAGCAGCCCCAACAGGGGGGAGACCCAGTACTTC.

The DNA for the CDR3 is TGTGCCTGGAGTGTACCGGTGAACACTGAAGCTTTCTTT. It yields the protein CAWSVPVNTEAFF. The chain links TRBV30 to TRBJ1-1, with unresolved D. The length of the CDR3 is 13 residues. Trimming stripped 0 bases from V and 0 bases from J, with 5 bases between. Germline CDR1 GTSNPN, CDR2 SVGIG (reference sequence). Together with reference TRBV30 and TRBJ1-1, the CDR3 gives the full variable domain: SQTIHQWPATLVQPVGSPLSLECTVEGTSNPNLYWYRQAAGRGLQLLFYSVGIGQISSEVPQNLSASRPQDRQFILSSKKLLLSDSGFYLCAWSVPVNTEAFFGQGTRLTVV.

The V call is TRBV19, the J call TRBJ1-6; 7 positions agree with TRBD1. This CDR3 spans 15 amino acids. Germline CDR1 and CDR2: LNHDA and SQIVND (reference sequence). Trimming at V came to 3 bases and at J to 9 bases, leaving 8 bases not matched to a gene. This CDR3 is CASSIGAGGPSPLHF. CDR3 nucleotide sequence: TGTGCCAGTAGTATCGGGGCAGGGGGACCTTCACCCCTCCACTTT.

The chain uses TRBV12-3 or TRBV12-4 and TRBJ2-5; D is possibly TRBD2 (5 bases). This CDR3 region has 13 residues. Trimming cost V 6 bases and J 5 bases, with 13 bases left between them. DNA of the CDR3: TGTGCCAGCAGCCCCACTAGGGCCGAGACCCAGTACTTC. Translated: CASSPTRAETQYF.

This chain connects TRBV18 to TRBJ1-4; D unclear. The CDR3 is 15 amino acids. Per germline, CDR1 KGHSH and CDR2 LQKENI. V was trimmed by 6 bases and J by 8 bases, leaving 19 bases between them. The CDR3 DNA is TGTGCCAGCTCCCTCAGGCAACAGCGGAGCGAAAAACTGTTTTTT. This encodes CASSLRQQRSEKLFF. Full variable domain (remainder filled in from reference TRBV18 and TRBJ1-4): NAGVMQNPRHLVRRRGQEARLRCSPMKGHSHVYWYRQLPEEGLKFMVYLQKENIIDESGMPKERFSAEFPKEGPSILRIQQVVRGDSAAYFCASSLRQQRSEKLFFGSGTQLSVL.

V is TRBV19 and J is TRBJ2-3, with TRBD2 identical over 10 bases. With V trimmed by 4 bases and J by 2 bases, 21 bases remained unmatched. The CDR3 length is 21 residues. Per germline, CDR1 LNHDA and CDR2 SQIVND (reference sequence). This CDR3 is CASSTTDRGLAEPTFTDTQYF. The DNA of the CDR3 is TGTGCCAGTAGTACCACGGACAGAGGACTAGCGGAGCCAACCTTCACAGATACGCAGTATTTT.

The chain joins TRBV6-5 to TRBJ2-1, with 10 bases fitting TRBD2. From germline, CDR1 is MNHEY and CDR2 SVGAGI. There are 14 residues in the CDR3. The J segment lost 7 bases and the V segment lost 8 bases, leaving 8 bases of the junction unmatched. In DNA form, the CDR3 reads TGTGCCAGCTTAAAAGCGGGGGGGCTGAATGAGCAGTTCTTC. This translates into CASLKAGGLNEQFF.

This clone was seen just once. The V call is TRBV5-1, the J call TRBJ2-3; 8 bases align to TRBD2. Germline V gene lookup returns CDR1 SGHRS and CDR2 YFSETQ. V lost 0 bases and J lost 6; bases outside the gene matches: 6. This CDR3 comprises 15 residues. CDR3: CASSLGREGLDTQYF. The CDR3 DNA reads as TGCGCCAGCAGCTTGGGACGGGAGGGCCTCGATACGCAGTATTTT.

The chain has TRBV24-1 and TRBJ2-3, with a tentative D call TRBD2 (6 bases). The CDR3 is 11 amino acids. The germline V gene has CDR1 KGHDR and CDR2 SFDVKD. The germline V and J ends were trimmed by 10 bases and 5 bases, with 9 bases remaining between them. The CDR3 coding sequence is TGTGCCACGGCCGGGGGAGATACGCAGTATTTT. This sequence encodes CATAGGDTQYF.

V gene TRBV19 combines with J gene TRBJ2-7; 7 bases are a match to TRBD1. Germline CDR1 and CDR2: LNHDA and SQIVND (reference sequence). The CDR3 sequence is 14 residues long. V shed 5 bases, J shed 3 bases, and the junction held 7 bases outside the gene matches. The CDR3 region is CASSVDRRYYEQYF. CDR3 sequence (DNA): TGTGCCAGTAGTGTGGACAGGAGATACTACGAGCAGTACTTC.

This chain uses TRBV19 with TRBJ1-5; D is possibly TRBD1 (5 bases). Per the germline V gene, CDR1 is LNHDA and CDR2 is SQIVND (reference sequence). V lost 7 bases and J lost 7, with 14 bases in between. The CDR3 consists of 13 residues. This CDR3 reads CASTPQRDQPQHF. The CDR3, as DNA: TGTGCCAGTACCCCACAGCGGGACCAGCCCCAGCATTTT.

The chain couples TRBV6-2 or TRBV6-3 to TRBJ2-3; D unclear. The CDR3 covers 12 residues. Trimming left V 6 bases short and J 7 bases short, with 11 bases between. Germline V CDR1 and CDR2: MNHEY, SVGEGT. CDR3 DNA: TGTGCCAGCAGCCCCCGTTCGTATACGCAGTATTTT. Its translation is CASSPRSYTQYF.

The chain couples TRBV6-6 to TRBJ2-7; D possibly corresponds to TRBD2 (6 bases). Trimming cost V 6 bases and J 4 bases, with 10 bases left between them. The germline gives CDR1 MNHNY, CDR2 SVGAGI (reference sequence). The CDR3 spans 12 residues. For the CDR3, the DNA is TGTGCCAGCAGGGAGGGGAATTACGAGCAGTACTTC. Its protein product is CASREGNYEQYF.

V gene TRBV14 combines with J gene TRBJ1-2; a possible D gene is TRBD1 (6 bases). The V gene's germline CDR1 is SGHDN and CDR2 FVKESK. Trimming shortened V by 5 bases and J by 5 bases, and 12 bases separated the two germline ends. This CDR3 is 13 amino acids long. In DNA form, the CDR3 reads TGTGCCAGCAGCACCCCCCAGGGGTATGGCTACACCTTC. It specifies CASSTPQGYGYTF.

The rearrangement joins TRBV5-5 to TRBJ1-2; D unclear. Trimming took 2 bases from V and 8 from J, leaving 13 bases between them. Germline CDR1 SGHKS, CDR2 YYEKEE (reference sequence). CDR3 length: 13 amino acids. Here the CDR3 reads CASSFEIVRGYTF. Written as DNA, the CDR3 is TGTGCCAGCAGCTTTGAGATAGTTCGGGGCTACACCTTC.

The chain recombines TRBV6-2 or TRBV6-3 with TRBJ2-2; 8 nucleotides match TRBD1. This CDR3 has 15 residues. Trimming took 2 bases from V and 4 from J; bases not matched to a gene: 3. CDR1 MNHEY and CDR2 SVGEGT come from the germline V gene. DNA for the CDR3: TGTGCCAGCAGTTACCACACAGGGGGCACCGGGGAGCTGTTTTTT. The encoded protein is CASSYHTGGTGELFF.